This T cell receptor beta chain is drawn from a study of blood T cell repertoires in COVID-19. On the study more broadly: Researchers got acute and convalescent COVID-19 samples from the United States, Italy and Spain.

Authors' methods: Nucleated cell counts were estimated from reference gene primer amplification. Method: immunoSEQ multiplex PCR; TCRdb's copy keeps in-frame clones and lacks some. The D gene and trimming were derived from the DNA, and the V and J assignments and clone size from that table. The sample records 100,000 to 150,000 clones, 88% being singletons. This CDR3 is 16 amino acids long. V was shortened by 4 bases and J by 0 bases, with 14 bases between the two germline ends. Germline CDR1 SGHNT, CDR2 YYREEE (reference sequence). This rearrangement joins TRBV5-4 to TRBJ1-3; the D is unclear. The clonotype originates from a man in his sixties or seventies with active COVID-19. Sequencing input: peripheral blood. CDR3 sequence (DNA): TGTGCCAGCAGCGCCGGGTCCTCCCTCTCTGGAAACACCATATATTTT. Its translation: CASSAGSSLSGNTIYF.